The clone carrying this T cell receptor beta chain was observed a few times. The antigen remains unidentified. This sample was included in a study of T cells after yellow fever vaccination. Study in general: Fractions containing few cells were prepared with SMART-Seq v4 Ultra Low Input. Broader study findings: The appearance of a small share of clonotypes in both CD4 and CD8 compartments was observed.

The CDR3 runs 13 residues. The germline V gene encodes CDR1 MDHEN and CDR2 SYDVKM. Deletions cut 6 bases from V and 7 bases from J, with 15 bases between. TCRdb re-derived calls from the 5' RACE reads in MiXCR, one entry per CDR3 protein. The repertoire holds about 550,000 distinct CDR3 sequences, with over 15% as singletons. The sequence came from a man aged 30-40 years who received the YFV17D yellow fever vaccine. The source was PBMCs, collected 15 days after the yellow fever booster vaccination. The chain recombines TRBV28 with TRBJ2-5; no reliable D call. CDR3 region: CASRLGRWGTQYF. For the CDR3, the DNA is TGTGCCAGCAGGCTGGGAAGGTGGGGGACCCAGTACTTC. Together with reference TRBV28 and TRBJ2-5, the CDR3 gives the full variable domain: DVKVTQSSRYLVKRTGEKVFLECVQDMDHENMFWYRQDPGLGLRLIYFSYDVKMKEKGDIPEGYSVSREKKERFSLILESASTNQTSMYLCASRLGRWGTQYFGPGTRLLVL.